Following are 32 T cell receptor beta chains from one sample sequenced in a study of T cell responses to AZD1222 COVID-19 vaccine. TCRdb keeps only in-frame clones here, not all; method: immunoSEQ multiplex PCR. Found here are more than 85,000 clones, over 70% of them singletons; the top ten hold about 15%. Specimen: peripheral blood, collected on day 0 of AZD1222 vaccination. The receptors come from an adult in good health.

V gene TRBV27 combines with J gene TRBJ2-6; possible D gene TRBD2, 5 bases. The CDR3 spans 18 residues. V was pared by 2 bases and J by 0 bases, with 14 bases between. Germline CDR1 is MNHEY and CDR2 is SMNVEV (reference sequence). The CDR3 bases are TGTGCCAGCAGTTTAGGAGGAATTCTCCCCTCTGGGGCCAACGTCCTGACTTTC. This translates into CASSLGGILPSGANVLTF.

The genes are TRBV5-6 and TRBJ2-6; TRBD1 matches at 9 bases. The length of the CDR3 is 18 residues. Germline CDR1 is SGHDT and CDR2 is YYEEEE. Unmatched junction bases numbered 8, after V lost 4 bases and J lost 0 bases. DNA of the CDR3: TGTGCCAGCAGCATAACCGGGACAGGGAGCTCTGGGGCCAACGTCCTGACTTTC. It yields the protein CASSITGTGSSGANVLTF.

The V call is TRBV28, the J call TRBJ1-5; 7 bases line up with TRBD1. Per germline, CDR1 MDHEN and CDR2 SYDVKM. V lost 4 bases to trimming and J lost 7 bases; unmatched junction nucleotides: 10. CDR3 length: 15 residues. The CDR3 protein is CASSSGQFLRQPQHF. CDR3 sequence (DNA): TGTGCCAGCAGTTCGGGACAGTTCCTCCGCCAGCCCCAGCATTTT. The variable domain in full, with the rest retrieved from reference TRBV28 and TRBJ1-5, is DVKVTQSSRYLVKRTGEKVFLECVQDMDHENMFWYRQDPGLGLRLIYFSYDVKMKEKGDIPEGYSVSREKKERFSLILESASTNQTSMYLCASSSGQFLRQPQHFGDGTRLSIL.

V usage is TRBV21-1 and J usage is TRBJ1-4. TRBV21-1 is tagged as a pseudogene. The CDR3 consists of 16 residues. The CDR3 DNA sequence: TGTGCCAGCAGCCGCCGTTGCGGGTATATGGATGAAAAACTGTTTTTT. Its translation: CASSRRCGYMDEKLFF.

This clone appeared a single time. The chain employs TRBV2 and TRBJ2-7; D gene unclear. V lost 8 bases to trimming and J lost 4 bases, with 12 bases between them. Germline V lookup: CDR1 SNHLY, CDR2 FYNNEI. CDR3 length equals 12 residues. This chain's CDR3 is CASGVLGYEQYF. The CDR3 DNA reads as TGTGCCAGCGGTGTGCTGGGGTACGAGCAGTACTTC.

CDR3 sequence: CASSYSRGGVYTEAFF. CDR3 bases: TGTGCCAGCAGTTATTCGAGGGGGGGGGTCTACACTGAAGCTTTCTTT. The chain couples TRBV6-5 to TRBJ1-1, with D perhaps matching TRBD1 (6 bases). Trimming took off 3 bases at V and 3 bases at J, with 17 bases between the two ends. The CDR3 loop spans 16 amino acids. Germline CDR1 and CDR2: MNHEY and SVGAGI.

This clone is a singleton in its sample. The rearrangement uses TRBV7-8 and TRBJ1-1; TRBD1 aligns across 7 bases. CDR3 length equals 16 residues. Per the germline V gene, CDR1 is SGHVS and CDR2 is FQNEAQ. J lost 1 base, V lost 4 bases, and 9 bases had no gene match. This CDR3 is CASSSRTGTRNTEAFF. The CDR3 coding sequence is TGTGCCAGCAGCTCTAGGACAGGAACAAGGAACACTGAAGCTTTCTTT.

The chain is built from TRBV6-5 and TRBJ1-5; tentative D call: TRBD1 (5 bases). This CDR3 has 15 residues. CDR1 is MNHEY, CDR2 SVGAGI, per germline. V was pared by 6 bases and J by 5 bases, with 17 bases between. The CDR3 region has the DNA TGTGCCAGCAGCGACGTGGGGCGCGGGGATCAGCCCCAGCATTTT. Translated: CASSDVGRGDQPQHF.

The chain combines TRBV6-5 with TRBJ1-2; D unclear. Per the germline V gene, CDR1 is MNHEY and CDR2 is SVGAGI. CDR3 size: 15 residues. Deletions cut 2 bases from V and 1 base from J, with 11 bases between. CDR3 nucleotide sequence: TGTGCCAGCAGTTACCGCCAGAAGTATAACTATGGCTACACCTTC. Its translation: CASSYRQKYNYGYTF.

This chain connects TRBV6-5 to TRBJ1-2; 7 bases are shared with TRBD1. The CDR3 has 11 amino acids. The V and J ends lost 4 bases and 14 bases, in that order; junction bases with no gene match: 7. Germline CDR1 and CDR2: MNHEY and SVGAGI. The CDR3 region is CASSFAGGDTF. The CDR3 coding sequence is TGTGCCAGCAGTTTCGCAGGGGGTGATACCTTC.

The chain recombines TRBV6-5 with TRBJ2-5; no clear D gene. The CDR3 loop spans 13 amino acids. Germline V gene lookup returns CDR1 MNHEY and CDR2 SVGAGI. V shed 5 bases and J shed 2 bases, with 9 bases lying between them. The CDR3 region is CASSPRRQETQYF. The DNA for the CDR3 is TGTGCCAGCAGTCCCCGCAGGCAAGAGACCCAGTACTTC.

V is TRBV7-6 and J is TRBJ2-7; D is possibly TRBD1 or TRBD2 (5 bases each). Between the trimmed V and J ends, which lost 3 bases and 6 bases, there was a span of 12 bases. CDR1 is SGHVS, CDR2 FNYEAQ, per germline. The CDR3 length is 13 residues. The CDR3 sequence: CASSLGVRGEQYF. The CDR3 DNA sequence: TGTGCCAGCAGCTTGGGGGTAAGGGGCGAGCAGTACTTC.

J is TRBJ2-6 and V is TRBV5-1, with 7 bases identical to TRBD1. The CDR3 is 17 residues long. Germline V lookup: CDR1 SGHRS, CDR2 YFSETQ. The trim removed 2 bases at V and 0 bases at J, leaving 5 bases unmatched. The CDR3 loop is CASSLPGQSSGANVLTF. CDR3 nucleotides: TGCGCCAGCAGCTTACCGGGACAGAGCTCTGGGGCCAACGTCCTGACTTTC.

This chain connects TRBV5-6 to TRBJ1-1, with TRBD1 matching 10 bases. With 4 bases clipped from V and 3 bases from J, the junction kept 6 bases outside the gene matches. CDR3 length: 15 amino acids. Germline V CDR1 and CDR2: SGHDT, YYEEEE. The CDR3 DNA reads as TGTGCCAGCAGCCGATTCGGACAGGGGGACACTGAAGCTTTCTTT. Residues: CASSRFGQGDTEAFF. Full variable domain (remainder filled in from reference TRBV5-6 and TRBJ1-1): DAGVTQSPTHLIKTRGQQVTLRCSPKSGHDTVSWYQQALGQGPQFIFQYYEEEERQRGNFPDRFSGHQFPNYSSELNVNALLLGDSALYLCASSRFGQGDTEAFFGQGTRLTVV.

The table lists this clone with a count of one. The limits of the CDR3 on the DNA are not certain, so only TCRdb's listed CDR3 is given. Here the CDR3 reads CASTLGTGSEQYF. The genes are TRBV7-2 and TRBJ2-7; TRBD1 is the table's D call and was not checked against the DNA. The CDR3 is 13 residues long, ends included. In germline, CDR1 is SGHTA, CDR2 FQGNSA.

The V and J genes are TRBV7-2 and TRBJ1-2, with TRBD1 matching over 7 bases. The CDR3 is made up of 16 amino acids. CDR1 and CDR2 from the germline V gene are SGHTA and FQGNSA. V gave up 5 bases and J gave up 0 bases; unmatched junction bases: 9. The CDR3 loop is CASSPPDRVANYGYTF. In DNA, the CDR3 is TGTGCCAGCAGCCCCCCCGACAGGGTAGCTAACTATGGCTACACCTTC.

This clone came up a few times. This chain uses TRBV3-1 (or the pseudogene TRBV3-2) with TRBJ1-2; D possibly corresponds to TRBD1 (6 bases). This CDR3 contains 15 residues. Trimming stripped 1 base from V and 5 bases from J, with 14 bases between. The V gene's germline CDR1 is LGHDT and CDR2 YNNKEL (reference sequence). The CDR3 region has the DNA TGTGCCAGCAGCCAAGCGTCAGGGGTGCGGTATGGCTACACCTTC. Protein sequence: CASSQASGVRYGYTF.

The gene calls are TRBV13 and TRBJ2-3; 8 bases agree with TRBD2. Unmatched junction bases numbered 15, after V lost 5 bases and J lost 5 bases. CDR3 length: 17 residues. Germline loops: CDR1 PRHDT, CDR2 FYEKMQ (reference sequence). The CDR3 spells CASSRNTRAGAIDTQYF. Here the CDR3 DNA reads TGTGCCAGCAGCCGCAACACCCGAGCGGGAGCTATAGATACGCAGTATTTT. The full variable domain, in which reference TRBV13 and TRBJ2-3 provide the parts outside the CDR3, is AAGVIQSPRHLIKEKRETATLKCYPIPRHDTVYWYQQGPGQDPQFLISFYEKMQSDKGSIPDRFSAQQFSDYHSELNMSSLELGDSALYFCASSRNTRAGAIDTQYFGPGTRLTVL.

The rearrangement uses TRBV4-1 and TRBJ2-1; 7 bases align to TRBD1. The CDR3 consists of 15 residues. J lost 5 bases, V lost 4 bases, and 8 bases had no gene match. Germline lookup yields CDR1 MGHRA and CDR2 YSYEKL. The CDR3 coding sequence is TGCGCCAGCAGCCGAACAGGGACAGCAGACAATGAGCAGTTCTTC. Protein: CASSRTGTADNEQFF.

The chain links TRBV28 to TRBJ1-1; D not certain. There are 13 residues in the CDR3. The V gene lost 3 bases and the J gene lost 2 bases, with 7 bases spanning the gap. Germline V gene sequence: CDR1 MDHEN, CDR2 SYDVKM. CDR3 nucleotides: TGTGCCAGCAGTTTCCGGGGAAACACTGAAGCTTTCTTT. Translation gives CASSFRGNTEAFF. Filled out from reference TRBV28 and TRBJ1-1, the complete variable domain reads DVKVTQSSRYLVKRTGEKVFLECVQDMDHENMFWYRQDPGLGLRLIYFSYDVKMKEKGDIPEGYSVSREKKERFSLILESASTNQTSMYLCASSFRGNTEAFFGQGTRLTVV.

The rearrangement links TRBV19 to TRBJ1-1, with D unresolved. The V and J ends lost 1 base and 5 bases respectively, with 11 bases between them. CDR1 is LNHDA, CDR2 SQIVND, per germline (reference sequence). The CDR3 has 14 amino acids. The CDR3 nucleotides are TGTGCCAGTAGTATAGGGCGAACCGGGACTGAAGCTTTCTTT. Protein product: CASSIGRTGTEAFF. The full variable domain, rest sourced from reference TRBV19 and TRBJ1-1, is DGGITQSPKYLFRKEGQNVTLSCEQNLNHDAMYWYRQDPGQGLRLIYYSQIVNDFQKGDIAEGYSVSREKKESFPLTVTSAQKNPTAFYLCASSIGRTGTEAFFGQGTRLTVV.

This chain links TRBV3-1 (or the pseudogene TRBV3-2) with TRBJ1-5; 8 nucleotides match TRBD1. The V and J ends lost 3 bases and 5 bases, in that order; junction bases with no gene match: 6. CDR3 size: 15 residues. Germline CDR1 reads LGHDT; CDR2 reads YNNKEL (reference sequence). The CDR3 DNA follows: TGTGCCAGCAGCCATGGGACAGGCGCTTATCAGCCCCAGCATTTT. This translates into CASSHGTGAYQPQHF.

This clone was observed a single time. This chain links TRBV19 with TRBJ1-3; 7 bases agree with TRBD1. V trimming: 4 bases; J trimming: 0 bases; junction bases outside the gene matches: 9. Germline V gene sequence: CDR1 LNHDA, CDR2 SQIVND (reference sequence). The CDR3 runs to 17 residues. The CDR3 nucleotides are TGTGCCAGTAGTAGTTGGGCGGGACAGTCCTCTGGAAACACCATATATTTT. Translation: CASSSWAGQSSGNTIYF.

The chain recombines TRBV12-3 or TRBV12-4 with TRBJ1-2; D may be TRBD1 (6 bases). V lost 2 bases and J lost 7, with 11 bases in between. The CDR3 is 13 amino acids. The CDR3 DNA sequence: TGTGCCAGCAGTTTAATAGAGGACAGTGGCTACACCTTC. It encodes CASSLIEDSGYTF.

The chain couples TRBV6-5 to TRBJ1-2, with D possibly TRBD1 on 6 matching bases. The length of the CDR3 is 14 residues. V gave up 10 bases and J gave up 7 bases, with 22 bases separating them. Per germline, CDR1 MNHEY and CDR2 SVGAGI. The CDR3 reads CATRPPGAPGGYTF. For the CDR3, the DNA is TGTGCCACACGGCCCCCGGGGGCGCCGGGTGGCTACACCTTC.

This chain connects TRBV9 to TRBJ2-1; no clear D. Germline V gene sequence: CDR1 SGDLS, CDR2 YYNGEE. The CDR3 is made up of 17 amino acids. V was clipped by 0 bases and J by 0 bases, with 13 bases between them. CDR3 residues: CASSVADPASSYNEQFF. The CDR3 nucleotides read TGTGCCAGCAGCGTAGCAGACCCGGCCAGCTCCTACAATGAGCAGTTCTTC.

The rearrangement uses TRBV27 and TRBJ1-2; D perhaps matches TRBD1 (5 bases). With 5 bases removed from V and 3 bases from J, the gap between germline ends came to 13 bases. Looked up from germline, CDR1 is MNHEY and CDR2 is SMNVEV (reference sequence). This CDR3 spans 14 amino acids. The CDR3 is CASSPRDGDYGYTF. For the CDR3, the DNA is TGTGCCAGCAGTCCTCGGGACGGTGACTATGGCTACACCTTC.

CDR3 sequence reads: CSVELAVRAGYTF. As DNA, the CDR3 is TGCAGCGTTGAATTAGCGGTCAGGGCTGGCTACACCTTC. V gene TRBV29-1 combines with J gene TRBJ1-2; possible D gene TRBD1, 5 bases. CDR1 SQVTM and CDR2 ANQGSEA come from the germline V gene. The V gene lost 2 bases and the J gene lost 7 bases, with 14 bases spanning the gap. The length of the CDR3 is 13 residues.

The V gene is TRBV6-5, the J gene TRBJ2-3, with D perhaps TRBD2 (5 bases). Germline V gives CDR1 MNHEY, CDR2 SVGAGI. Trimming left V 6 bases short and J 3 bases short, with 10 bases between. The CDR3 sequence is 13 residues long. Here the CDR3 reads CASRFSGTDTQYF. The CDR3 DNA reads TGTGCCAGCAGATTCAGCGGAACAGATACGCAGTATTTT.

The CDR3 region has the DNA TGTGCCAGCAGCTTAGGTCGGGGGGCGATTAACACTGAAGCTTTCTTT. Translating it yields CASSLGRGAINTEAFF. J is TRBJ1-1 and V is TRBV7-8; a possible D gene is TRBD1 (6 bases). Germline V gene sequence: CDR1 SGHVS, CDR2 FQNEAQ. V was trimmed by 1 base and J by 2 bases, leaving 14 bases between them. CDR3 length: 16 amino acids.

The chain carries TRBV19 and TRBJ1-5, with 9 bases matching TRBD1. V was pared by 7 bases and J by 6 bases, with 16 bases of the junction left unmatched. This CDR3 comprises 17 residues. Per the germline V gene, CDR1 is LNHDA and CDR2 is SQIVND (reference sequence). The CDR3 DNA reads as TGTGCCAGTATCCATAGATCGGGACAGGGCGCTGGTCAGCCCCAGCATTTT. Encoded protein: CASIHRSGQGAGQPQHF.

The table lists this clone with a few counts. The chain joins TRBV28 to TRBJ2-5; 8 bases agree with TRBD1. Germline trimming cut 5 bases from V and 5 bases from J; bases unmatched to any gene: 10. CDR3 size: 15 residues. The V gene's germline CDR1 is MDHEN and CDR2 SYDVKM. The CDR3 bases are TGTGCCAGCAGTGCTTCAGGGGGCGCCGGGGAGACCCAGTACTTC. Residues: CASSASGGAGETQYF. Full variable domain (remainder filled in from reference TRBV28 and TRBJ2-5): DVKVTQSSRYLVKRTGEKVFLECVQDMDHENMFWYRQDPGLGLRLIYFSYDVKMKEKGDIPEGYSVSREKKERFSLILESASTNQTSMYLCASSASGGAGETQYFGPGTRLLVL.